The 27 T cell receptor beta chains listed next were all sequenced from one sample in a study of blood T cell repertoires in COVID-19. Profiled with immunoSEQ multiplex PCR; TCRdb holds only in-frame clones, not every one. Of some 260,000 clones listed, 88% are singletons. Sequences were obtained from peripheral blood. Receptor source: a middle-aged woman who had recovered from COVID-19.

This clone was seen a few times. V gene TRBV10-3 combines with J gene TRBJ2-3; possible D gene TRBD1, 5 bases. Trimming left V 0 bases short and J 1 base short, with 14 bases between. The CDR3 extends over 17 amino acids. CDR1 is ENHRY and CDR2 is SYGVKD in the germline V gene. In DNA form, the CDR3 reads TGTGCCATCAGTGAGTCCCCAGACAGATTCGGCACAGATACGCAGTATTTT. It encodes CAISESPDRFGTDTQYF.

V usage is TRBV6-2 or TRBV6-3 and J usage is TRBJ2-1; 9 bases align to TRBD2. CDR1 and CDR2 from the germline V gene are MNHEY and SVGEGT. The V gene end was trimmed by 2 bases and the J gene end by 4 bases; junction bases not matched to a gene: 6. This CDR3 spans 16 amino acids. In DNA form, the CDR3 reads TGTGCCAGCAGTTACGGGGCGGGAGGGGGGTACAATGAGCAGTTCTTC. Translated, it gives CASSYGAGGGYNEQFF.

V usage is TRBV6-5 and J usage is TRBJ1-2, with 7 bases lining up with TRBD1. The CDR3 has 12 amino acids. V gave up 6 bases and J gave up 7 bases; unmatched junction bases: 5. Germline CDR1 and CDR2: MNHEY and SVGAGI. CDR3 in amino acids: CASSPTGVGYTF. The CDR3 DNA sequence: TGTGCCAGCAGCCCCACAGGGGTTGGCTACACCTTC.

The rearrangement uses TRBV7-2 and TRBJ1-2; 10 bases agree with TRBD1. The CDR3 is 16 residues long. The J segment lost 4 bases and the V segment lost 5 bases, leaving 10 bases of the junction unmatched. The germline V gene encodes CDR1 SGHTA and CDR2 FQGNSA. The CDR3 bases are TGTGCCAGCAGCCTTAACCACGGGACAGGGGCCTATGGCTACACCTTC. Residues: CASSLNHGTGAYGYTF.

This chain connects TRBV7-6 to TRBJ2-3; 10 bases match TRBD1. Trimming cost V 4 bases and J 2 bases; bases outside gene matches: 9. From germline, CDR1 is SGHVS and CDR2 FNYEAQ. This CDR3 has 17 amino acids. CDR3 sequence: CASSSRGQGPYTDTQYF. The CDR3 DNA follows: TGTGCCAGCAGCTCCCGGGGACAGGGGCCTTACACAGATACGCAGTATTTT.

In this sample, this clone turned up a few times. The chain joins TRBV19 to TRBJ2-3; D may be TRBD2 (6 bases). The CDR3 consists of 15 residues. Germline V gene sequence: CDR1 LNHDA, CDR2 SQIVND (reference sequence). Trimming shortened V by 8 bases and J by 2 bases, and 17 bases separated the two germline ends. The CDR3 is CASRGGSPYTDTQYF. CDR3 DNA: TGTGCCAGTCGCGGAGGGTCACCCTACACAGATACGCAGTATTTT.

DNA of the CDR3: TGTGCCAGCACCCCCCTAGGAGCATTGGGCAATCAGCCCCAGCATTTT. This translates into CASTPLGALGNQPQHF. The chain is built from TRBV6-2 or TRBV6-3 and TRBJ1-5; D is uncertain. This CDR3 comprises 16 residues. CDR1 and CDR2 from the germline V gene are MNHEY and SVGEGT. Between the trimmed V and J ends, which lost 7 bases and 2 bases, there was a span of 18 bases.

The chain couples TRBV19 to TRBJ2-1, with 14 positions matching TRBD2. Germline loops: CDR1 LNHDA, CDR2 SQIVND (reference sequence). The CDR3 consists of 19 residues. V dropped 4 bases and J dropped 3; count of bases not matched to a gene: 11. Here the CDR3 reads CASSSGLAGGRGLYNEQFF. The CDR3 DNA reads TGTGCCAGTAGTAGCGGACTAGCGGGAGGACGCGGGCTCTACAATGAGCAGTTCTTC.

This chain connects TRBV18 to TRBJ2-1; 14 nucleotides line up with TRBD2. The trim removed 4 bases at V and 12 bases at J, leaving 8 bases unmatched. Germline CDR1 is KGHSH and CDR2 is LQKENI. The CDR3 runs 15 residues. CDR3 coding DNA: TGTGCCAGCTCACTTCCGGGACTAGCGGGAGTTTGGCAGTTCTTC. As protein: CASSLPGLAGVWQFF.

The chain couples TRBV9 to TRBJ1-2, with TRBD1 identical over 9 bases. Looked up from germline, CDR1 is SGDLS and CDR2 is YYNGEE. This CDR3 has 15 amino acids. Germline trimming cut 0 bases from V and 5 bases from J; bases unmatched to any gene: 5. CDR3 protein: CASSVGTGGAYGYTF. DNA for the CDR3: TGTGCCAGCAGCGTAGGAACAGGGGGCGCGTATGGCTACACCTTC.

This clone appeared once. This chain joins TRBV19 and TRBJ2-1; 7 bases line up with TRBD1. The germline V gene has CDR1 LNHDA and CDR2 SQIVND (reference sequence). Trimming removed 7 bases from V and 6 bases from J; junction bases left unmatched: 12. CDR3 length: 15 residues. The DNA for the CDR3 is TGTGCCAGTACCCCCTCCCCCGGGACAGCCAATGAGCAGTTCTTC. Its translation: CASTPSPGTANEQFF.

The V call is TRBV9, the J call TRBJ1-2; 9 nucleotides line up with TRBD1. The germline CDR1 and CDR2 sequences are SGDLS and YYNGEE. The CDR3 spans 12 residues. V shed 4 bases, J shed 8 bases, and the junction held 3 bases outside the gene matches. The CDR3 DNA sequence: TGTGCCAGCAGCACCACAGGGGGCGGCTACACCTTC. This encodes CASSTTGGGYTF.

The gene calls are TRBV18 and TRBJ2-1; D possibly corresponds to TRBD1 (5 bases). Germline V lookup: CDR1 KGHSH, CDR2 LQKENI. The V end was cut by 2 bases, the J end by 0 bases, with 8 bases between. The CDR3 sequence is 15 residues long. DNA of the CDR3: TGTGCCAGCTCACCAGGGGCGGCCTCCTACAATGAGCAGTTCTTC. This gives the protein CASSPGAASYNEQFF.

V and J are TRBV28 and TRBJ2-3; D may be TRBD2 (5 bases). V lost 5 bases and J 5 bases, leaving 8 bases between the germline ends. CDR3 size: 12 residues. Germline V gene data show CDR1 as MDHEN and CDR2 as SYDVKM. In DNA, the CDR3 is TGTGCCAGCAGTCCCGGAGGAGATACGCAGTATTTT. It is translated as CASSPGGDTQYF.

The rearrangement links TRBV7-2 to TRBJ2-3, with D unclear. Trimming took 6 bases from V and 1 from J, leaving 8 bases between them. Germline values: CDR1 SGHTA, CDR2 FQGNSA. This CDR3 has 13 amino acids. This chain's CDR3 is CASRPAGTDTQYF. The CDR3, as DNA: TGTGCCAGCAGGCCCGCGGGCACAGATACGCAGTATTTT.

This rearrangement joins TRBV3-1 (or the pseudogene TRBV3-2) to TRBJ1-2, with D perhaps matching TRBD1 (5 bases). CDR3 length: 15 residues. Germline V gene lookup returns CDR1 LGHDT and CDR2 YNNKEL (reference sequence). Trimming removed 1 base at V and 4 bases at J, with 13 bases between. CDR3 nucleotide sequence: TGTGCCAGCAGCCAAGGAGGTGCAGGGTCCTATGGCTACACCTTC. It is translated as CASSQGGAGSYGYTF.

This chain links TRBV27 with TRBJ2-2; TRBD2 is a possible D gene (6 bases). Germline V lookup: CDR1 MNHEY, CDR2 SMNVEV (reference sequence). This CDR3 contains 14 residues. V was cut by 7 bases and J by 6 bases, with 15 bases left in between. The CDR3 coding sequence is TGTGCCAGCATTTCCCTCGGGGGTGCCGGGGAGCTGTTTTTT. Its protein product is CASISLGGAGELFF.

CDR3 sequence (DNA): TGTGCCAGCAGCCACTCAGATACGCAGTATTTT. Encoded protein: CASSHSDTQYF. This chain uses TRBV14 with TRBJ2-3; no definite D call. Per germline, CDR1 SGHDN and CDR2 FVKESK. The CDR3 is 11 residues long. Trimming pared 3 bases from V and 4 bases from J, leaving 2 bases between. Full variable domain (rest looked up from reference TRBV14 and TRBJ2-3): EAGVTQFPSHSVIEKGQTVTLRCDPISGHDNLYWYRRVMGKEIKFLLHFVKESKQDESGMPNNRFLAERTGGTYSTLKVQPAELEDSGVYFCASSHSDTQYFGPGTRLTVL.

This rearrangement joins TRBV27 to TRBJ2-2, with a tentative D call TRBD2 (6 bases). Trimming shortened V by 5 bases and J by 5 bases, and 15 bases separated the two germline ends. This CDR3 has 15 residues. Germline V gene sequence: CDR1 MNHEY, CDR2 SMNVEV (reference sequence). CDR3 coding DNA: TGTGCCAGCAGTCCAAAACCCCGGGGGACCGGGGAGCTGTTTTTT. Translation: CASSPKPRGTGELFF.

The genes are TRBV6-6 and TRBJ1-5; D perhaps matches TRBD1 (6 bases). This CDR3 has 12 residues. The V gene's germline CDR1 is MNHNY and CDR2 SVGAGI (reference sequence). The V and J ends lost 11 bases and 4 bases respectively, with 12 bases between them. DNA of the CDR3: TGTGCCGCACAGGGTCCTAATCAGCCCCAGCATTTT. Residues: CAAQGPNQPQHF.

The chain joins TRBV6-5 to TRBJ1-2, with 11 bases lining up with TRBD1. Germline V CDR1 and CDR2: MNHEY, SVGAGI. The CDR3 is made up of 15 amino acids. V shed 2 bases, J shed 4 bases, and the junction held 3 bases outside the gene matches. As DNA, the CDR3 is TGTGCCAGCAGTTACGGGACAGGGGGGGGCTATGGCTACACCTTC. As protein: CASSYGTGGGYGYTF.

The chain is built from TRBV28 and TRBJ1-2; tentative D call: TRBD1 (5 bases). In germline, CDR1 is MDHEN, CDR2 SYDVKM. CDR3 length: 12 residues. V was pared by 3 bases and J by 4 bases, with 6 bases between. The CDR3 DNA reads TGTGCCAGCAGTTTGGACATCTATGGCTACACCTTC. Residues: CASSLDIYGYTF.

This clone was seen only a few times. V and J are TRBV5-1 and TRBJ2-5, with D perhaps TRBD1 (6 bases). V was cut by 0 bases and J by 2 bases, with 11 bases left in between. CDR1 is SGHRS and CDR2 is YFSETQ in the germline V gene. This CDR3 has 15 amino acids. The CDR3 nucleotides are TGCGCCAGCAGCTTGGCGGCAGGGGTTCAAGAGACCCAGTACTTC. Residues: CASSLAAGVQETQYF. The whole variable domain, remainder taken from reference TRBV5-1 and TRBJ2-5, is KAGVTQTPRYLIKTRGQQVTLSCSPISGHRSVSWYQQTPGQGLQFLFEYFSETQRNKGNFPGRFSGRQFSNSRSEMNVSTLELGDSALYLCASSLAAGVQETQYFGPGTRLLVL.

V is TRBV9 and J is TRBJ2-5; D might be TRBD1 (5 bases). The V end lost 0 bases, the J end lost 6 bases, and 18 bases lay between the germline ends. There are 16 residues in the CDR3. Germline V gives CDR1 SGDLS, CDR2 YYNGEE. The CDR3 region is CASSVGSLSGFKTQYF. The CDR3 DNA follows: TGTGCCAGCAGCGTAGGGTCCCTCTCAGGGTTCAAGACCCAGTACTTC.

V and J are TRBV7-8 and TRBJ2-7; 7 bases line up with TRBD2. This CDR3 is built from 13 residues. CDR1 SGHVS and CDR2 FQNEAQ come from the germline V gene. The V gene end was trimmed by 1 base and the J gene end by 3 bases; junction bases not matched to a gene: 0. The CDR3 protein is CASSLGGGYEQYF. In nucleotides, the CDR3 is TGTGCCAGCAGCTTAGGCGGGGGCTACGAGCAGTACTTC.

This sequence joins TRBV7-9 and TRBJ2-7; 7 bases align to TRBD1. The CDR3 totals 14 residues. The V gene end was trimmed by 8 bases and the J gene end by 2 bases; junction bases not matched to a gene: 9. Germline CDR1 and CDR2: SEHNR and FQNEAQ (reference sequence). The CDR3 DNA sequence: TGTGCCAGCGGACAGGCCCAACGAACCTACGAGCAGTACTTC. The encoded protein is CASGQAQRTYEQYF.

The chain couples TRBV10-2 to TRBJ2-2; no firm D call. Germline V gives CDR1 WSHSY, CDR2 SAAADI. Trimming stripped 10 bases from V and 4 bases from J, with 10 bases between. The CDR3 consists of 12 residues. In DNA form, the CDR3 reads TGCGCCACCCACGGTGGCACCGGGGAGCTGTTTTTT. Amino acids: CATHGGTGELFF.